This T cell receptor (beta chain) was identified during a study of T-cell reconstitution after alpha-beta-depleted transplantation in children. Unique molecular identifiers were built into the TCRbeta library. MiXCR, applied by TCRdb to the PCR reads, yields one record per CDR3 protein. Seen here are about 410,000 distinct CDR3 sequences, roughly 21% observed once, and the top ten hold less than 4.5%. The starting material was PBMCs from the stem cell graft donor, obtained from the stem cell graft. The TCR comes from a human donor who donated a stem cell graft to a child with acute myeloid leukemia.

The CDR3 sequence is CASTPGAGGLETQYF. CDR3 coding DNA: TGTGCCAGCACCCCCGGGGCAGGGGGCCTTGAGACCCAGTACTTC. The chain uses TRBV12-3 or TRBV12-4 and TRBJ2-5; the match to TRBD1 covers 8 bases. The J segment lost 5 bases and the V segment lost 7 bases, leaving 12 bases of the junction unmatched. CDR3 length: 15 residues.